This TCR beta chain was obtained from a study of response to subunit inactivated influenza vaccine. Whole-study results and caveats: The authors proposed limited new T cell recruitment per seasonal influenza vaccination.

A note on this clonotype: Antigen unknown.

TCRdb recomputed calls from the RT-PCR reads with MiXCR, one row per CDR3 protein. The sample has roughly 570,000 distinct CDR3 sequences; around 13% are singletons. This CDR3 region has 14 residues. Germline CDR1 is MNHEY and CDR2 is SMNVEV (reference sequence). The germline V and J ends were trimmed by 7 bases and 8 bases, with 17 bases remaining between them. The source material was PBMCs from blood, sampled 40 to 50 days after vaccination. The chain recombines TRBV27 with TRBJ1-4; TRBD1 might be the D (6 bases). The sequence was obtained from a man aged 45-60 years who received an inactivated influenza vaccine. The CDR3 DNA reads TGTGCCAGCAAAATCCGACAGGATAGCGAAAAACTGTTTTTT. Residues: CASKIRQDSEKLFF.